The 28 T cell receptor beta chains listed next were all sequenced from one sample in a study of vaccination effects on CD4 cells after COVID-19. The assay was immunoSEQ multiplex PCR, and TCRdb's table has in-frame clones only and misses some. In the table there are about 79,000 clones, roughly 74% of which are singletons. Prior to sequencing, the ViraFEST assay stimulated PBMC with viral peptide pools, which expanded the antigen-specific CD4+ T cells. After less than 11 days in culture, the CD4+ T cells were isolated. No antigens are known for them. The sample consisted of CD4+ T cells from PBMCs cultured with HCoV-229E spike peptides, taken before COVID-19 vaccination. These receptors were collected from a human donor who received a COVID-19 vaccine.

The chain couples TRBV9 to TRBJ1-5; tentatively, D is TRBD1 (5 bases). Deletions cut 3 bases from V and 5 bases from J, with 12 bases between. This CDR3 is built from 14 residues. CDR1 and CDR2 (germline): SGDLS, YYNGEE. CDR3 DNA sequence: TGTGCCAGCAGCGGGGGCAGTACCTATCAGCCCCAGCATTTT. Translation: CASSGGSTYQPQHF.

The rearrangement links TRBV7-3 to TRBJ2-5, with 7 bases fitting TRBD2. Per the germline V gene, CDR1 is SGHTA and CDR2 is FQGTGA. The ends lost 2 bases at V and 5 bases at J; junction bases unmatched: 8. This CDR3 contains 15 residues. CDR3 in DNA: TGTGCCAGCAGCTTACTTGGGACTACACTTGAGACCCAGTACTTC. It specifies CASSLLGTTLETQYF.

The J gene is TRBJ2-2, the V gene TRBV7-3, with TRBD1 matching over 8 bases. Germline CDR1 SGHTA, CDR2 FQGTGA. The CDR3 length is 15 residues. V was clipped by 5 bases and J by 6 bases; unmatched bases: 8. The CDR3 is CASSRTGGIAGELFF. DNA for the CDR3: TGTGCCAGCAGCCGTACAGGGGGAATCGCCGGGGAGCTGTTTTTT. Based on the CDR3 plus reference TRBV7-3 and TRBJ2-2, the full variable domain is GAGVSQTPSNKVTEKGKYVELRCDPISGHTALYWYRQSLGQGPEFLIYFQGTGAADDSGLPNDRFFAVRPEGSVSTLKIQRTERGDSAVYLCASSRTGGIAGELFFGEGSRLTVL.

This chain joins TRBV7-3 and TRBJ2-5; possible D gene TRBD2, 7 bases. Germline CDR1 is SGHTA and CDR2 is FQGTGA. CDR3 length: 15 residues. V shed 4 bases and J shed 4 bases, with 16 bases lying between them. CDR3 nucleotides: TGTGCCAGCAGCTCACGTGGGGGGGCCTTAGAGACCCAGTACTTC. Residues: CASSSRGGALETQYF.

The chain joins TRBV19 to TRBJ2-6, with D perhaps matching TRBD2 (5 bases). Looked up from germline, CDR1 is LNHDA and CDR2 is SQIVND (reference sequence). This CDR3 is 16 amino acids long. Trimming took 6 bases from V and 0 from J, leaving 12 bases between them. CDR3 sequence: CASSRTGLSGANVLTF. The CDR3 DNA is TGTGCCAGTAGCCGGACCGGACTCTCTGGGGCCAACGTCCTGACTTTC.

This chain uses TRBV6-1 with TRBJ1-5; unclear D gene. The V gene lost 2 bases and the J gene lost 3 bases, with 11 bases spanning the gap. Germline V gene sequence: CDR1 MNHNS, CDR2 SASEGT. The CDR3 sequence is 15 residues long. CDR3: CASSEWRYSNQPQHF. The CDR3 DNA is TGTGCCAGCAGTGAATGGAGGTATTCCAATCAGCCCCAGCATTTT.

The rearrangement joins TRBV29-1 to TRBJ1-2, with 9 nucleotides matching TRBD1. The J segment lost 7 bases and the V segment lost 3 bases, leaving 3 bases of the junction unmatched. Germline CDR1 and CDR2: SQVTM and ANQGSEA. There are 12 residues in the CDR3. In DNA, the CDR3 is TGCAGCGTTGAGGGGGACAGGGTTGGCTACACCTTC. Amino acids: CSVEGDRVGYTF.

This clone was observed a single time. The CDR3 reads CASSLTAKGEKLFF. The CDR3 region has the DNA TGTGCCAGCAGTTTAACCGCGAAGGGTGAAAAACTGTTTTTT. The chain is built from TRBV27 and TRBJ1-4, with D unresolved. V was shortened by 2 bases and J by 7 bases, with 11 bases between the two germline ends. The CDR3 contains 14 residues. Germline V gives CDR1 MNHEY, CDR2 SMNVEV (reference sequence).

V and J are TRBV19 and TRBJ1-2; D is perhaps TRBD1 (6 bases). The CDR3 totals 15 residues. V dropped 7 bases and J dropped 2 bases, with 17 bases sitting between them. From germline, CDR1 is LNHDA and CDR2 SQIVND (reference sequence). The CDR3 spells CASNLKAGTNYGYTF. CDR3 in DNA: TGTGCCAGTAACCTGAAGGCAGGGACAAACTATGGCTACACCTTC. The variable domain in full, completed from reference TRBV19 and TRBJ1-2, reads DGGITQSPKYLFRKEGQNVTLSCEQNLNHDAMYWYRQDPGQGLRLIYYSQIVNDFQKGDIAEGYSVSREKKESFPLTVTSAQKNPTAFYLCASNLKAGTNYGYTFGSGTRLTVV.

The table lists this clone with a few counts. This chain joins TRBV5-1 and TRBJ1-1, with no clear D. Looked up from germline, CDR1 is SGHRS and CDR2 is YFSETQ. The CDR3 runs 13 residues. Trimming took off 4 bases at V and 1 base at J, with 8 bases between the two ends. The CDR3, as DNA: TGCGCCAGCAGCCTCCAGGCGAACACTGAAGCTTTCTTT. Translation gives CASSLQANTEAFF.

The V and J genes are TRBV6-5 and TRBJ1-6, with D hard to call. The V end lost 10 bases, the J end lost 7 bases, and 11 bases lay between the germline ends. The length of the CDR3 is 12 residues. Germline CDR1 MNHEY, CDR2 SVGAGI. CDR3 protein: CATGPRNSPLHF. The CDR3 DNA sequence: TGTGCCACCGGGCCGAGGAATTCACCCCTCCACTTT.

The chain couples TRBV9 to TRBJ1-4; 8 nucleotides agree with TRBD1. The CDR3 totals 16 residues. The germline V gene encodes CDR1 SGDLS and CDR2 YYNGEE. With V trimmed by 0 bases and J by 3 bases, 4 bases remained unmatched. CDR3 protein: CASSVGGQGSNEKLFF. As DNA, the CDR3 is TGTGCCAGCAGCGTAGGTGGACAGGGATCTAATGAAAAACTGTTTTTT.

This rearrangement joins TRBV3-1 (or the pseudogene TRBV3-2) to TRBJ1-1, with 10 bases aligning to TRBD1. In germline, CDR1 is LGHDT, CDR2 YNNKEL (reference sequence). Unmatched junction bases numbered 8, after V lost 7 bases and J lost 3 bases. The CDR3 extends over 15 amino acids. CDR3 amino acids: CASTRGTGADTEAFF. The CDR3, as DNA: TGTGCCAGCACCCGAGGGACAGGGGCCGACACTGAAGCTTTCTTT.

The chain couples TRBV18 to TRBJ2-3; 7 positions agree with TRBD2. The CDR3 spans 15 residues. Germline lookup yields CDR1 KGHSH and CDR2 LQKENI. Trimming cost V 2 bases and J 6 bases; bases outside gene matches: 8. The CDR3 nucleotides are TGTGCCAGCTCACCAGGCAGCGGGGCAACTGATACGCAGTATTTT. As protein: CASSPGSGATDTQYF.

This chain joins TRBV3-1 (or the pseudogene TRBV3-2) and TRBJ1-3; no clear D. The CDR3 loop spans 14 amino acids. Germline CDR1 and CDR2: LGHDT and YNNKEL (reference sequence). Trimming took 2 bases from V and 4 from J, leaving 9 bases between them. The CDR3: CASSQPLLGNTIYF. For the CDR3, the DNA is TGTGCCAGCAGCCAACCATTATTAGGAAACACCATATATTTT.

The J gene is TRBJ2-5, the V gene TRBV11-2; D remains ambiguous. The CDR3 covers 13 residues. The germline V gene has CDR1 SGHAT and CDR2 FQNNGV. V was pared by 1 base and J by 7 bases, with 10 bases between. CDR3 region: CASSLVRDGTQYF. The CDR3 DNA follows: TGTGCCAGCAGCTTAGTCCGTGACGGGACCCAGTACTTC.

The chain combines TRBV18 with TRBJ1-1, with D possibly TRBD1 on 5 matching bases. V lost 6 bases and J 3 bases, leaving 14 bases between the germline ends. The V gene's germline CDR1 is KGHSH and CDR2 LQKENI. The CDR3 covers 14 residues. CDR3 bases: TGTGCCAGCTCCCCGGGGCCCAGCGACACTGAAGCTTTCTTT. Translating it yields CASSPGPSDTEAFF.

The rearrangement uses TRBV5-1 and TRBJ2-7; D gene ambiguous. This CDR3 region has 11 residues. The germline gives CDR1 SGHRS, CDR2 YFSETQ. Trimming removed 0 bases at V and 6 bases at J, with 4 bases between. As DNA, the CDR3 is TGCGCCAGCAGCTTGGTGCTCGAGCAGTACGTC. Its protein product is CASSLVLEQYV.

The genes are TRBV7-2 and TRBJ2-1; maybe TRBD1 (6 bases). The CDR3 has 14 residues. Per the germline V gene, CDR1 is SGHTA and CDR2 is FQGNSA. The ends were cut back, 1 base at V and 7 bases at J, with 11 bases in the middle. The CDR3 here is CASSLGGLGNEQFF. CDR3 nucleotides: TGTGCCAGCAGCTTAGGGGGGCTAGGAAATGAGCAGTTCTTC.

The chain couples TRBV18 to TRBJ1-4; no reliable D call. Germline CDR1 and CDR2: KGHSH and LQKENI. The CDR3 runs to 16 residues. The V end was cut by 5 bases, the J end by 0 bases, with 13 bases between. The CDR3 sequence is CASSTRRDATNEKLFF. The CDR3 bases are TGTGCCAGCTCAACACGACGGGATGCAACTAATGAAAAACTGTTTTTT.

J is TRBJ2-7 and V is TRBV18, with TRBD2 as a possible D gene (6 bases). The V gene's germline CDR1 is KGHSH and CDR2 LQKENI. V was pared by 6 bases and J by 9 bases, with 18 bases between. The CDR3 has 13 residues. The CDR3 protein is CASSLGGVGWQYV. The CDR3 DNA follows: TGTGCCAGCTCTCTAGGAGGGGTCGGGTGGCAGTACGTC.

This clone has only a few counts. The chain carries TRBV19 and TRBJ1-4; D gene unclear. The germline V gene has CDR1 LNHDA and CDR2 SQIVND (reference sequence). CDR3 length: 14 amino acids. V was trimmed by 3 bases and J by 6 bases, leaving 11 bases between them. CDR3 DNA sequence: TGTGCCAGTAGTATCTGGCAGCCGGATGAAAAACTGTTTTTT. This codes for CASSIWQPDEKLFF.

This sequence joins TRBV18 and TRBJ1-1; TRBD1 matches 7 bases. The junction had 5 bases not matched to a gene; V was cut back by 2 bases and J by 5 bases. The CDR3 consists of 14 residues. Germline loops: CDR1 KGHSH, CDR2 LQKENI. The CDR3: CASSPDRVRTEAFF. The CDR3 region has the DNA TGTGCCAGCTCACCAGACAGGGTGCGGACTGAAGCTTTCTTT.

This chain uses TRBV7-3 with TRBJ1-1; unclear D gene. This CDR3 is built from 16 residues. The V gene lost 5 bases and the J gene lost 8 bases, with 24 bases spanning the gap. The germline V gene has CDR1 SGHTA and CDR2 FQGTGA. CDR3 sequence: CASSTAGNARSHEAFF. The CDR3 DNA is TGTGCCAGCAGCACAGCCGGAAACGCCCGAAGTCACGAAGCTTTCTTT.

The genes are TRBV18 and TRBJ2-1, with D maybe TRBD1 (5 bases). Trimming left V 2 bases short and J 0 bases short, with 14 bases between. The CDR3 is 17 residues long. The V gene's germline CDR1 is KGHSH and CDR2 LQKENI. The CDR3 DNA is TGTGCCAGCTCACCAAAGGCAGGGCCTCTCTCCTACAATGAGCAGTTCTTC. Its translation: CASSPKAGPLSYNEQFF.

The chain uses TRBV6-1 and TRBJ2-5, with D perhaps TRBD1 or TRBD2 (6 bases each). The V gene's germline CDR1 is MNHNS and CDR2 SASEGT. V was pared by 3 bases and J by 5 bases, with 19 bases between. The CDR3 sequence is 16 residues long. CDR3 loop: CASSERMGGAGETQYF. The CDR3 DNA is TGTGCCAGCAGTGAGCGGATGGGGGGCGCCGGGGAGACCCAGTACTTC.

CDR3 amino acids: CASRSGVTGELFF. The DNA of the CDR3 is TGCGCCAGCAGATCAGGGGTCACCGGGGAGCTGTTTTTT. This chain connects TRBV5-1 to TRBJ2-2, with D possibly TRBD1 on 6 matching bases. Trimming took 5 bases from V and 4 from J, leaving 9 bases between them. This CDR3 comprises 13 residues. Germline V lookup: CDR1 SGHRS, CDR2 YFSETQ. The variable domain in full, with the rest retrieved from reference TRBV5-1 and TRBJ2-2, is KAGVTQTPRYLIKTRGQQVTLSCSPISGHRSVSWYQQTPGQGLQFLFEYFSETQRNKGNFPGRFSGRQFSNSRSEMNVSTLELGDSALYLCASRSGVTGELFFGEGSRLTVL.

This clone was seen once. An end of the junction does not agree with germline; a read error may underlie this. The chain is built from TRBV18 and TRBJ2-3; 7 positions agree with TRBD1. The CDR3 has 16 amino acids. The V gene's germline CDR1 is KGHSH and CDR2 LQKENI. In DNA form, the CDR3 reads TGTGCCAGCTCCCCACGGACAGGAATAAGCACAGATACGCAGTATTTT. It is translated as CASSPRTGISTDTQYF.